Reported below is one T cell receptor beta chain. Its recognized antigen is unknown. Base quality data are lacking; no much larger clone is found one base away. This sample stems from a study of technical replicates of blood from several donors (dated by TCRdb to 2016 to 2017). The library was built by means of the immunoSEQ multiplex PCR assay. TCRdb mirrors the immuneACCESS table, restricted to in-frame sequences. Some clones are absent from its copies; in checked studies, under half trace to an unresolved V gene, and the reason for the others is unknown. The sample yields under 85,000 clones; 90% to 95% were counted once. Jointly, the top ten make up roughly 0.36% of the sample. Based on the germline V gene (reference sequence), the CDR1 and CDR2 sequences are WNHNN and SYGVQD. V is cut back by 6 bases and J by 3 bases, with 10 bases in the junction unmatched. There are 17 amino acids in the CDR3, from cysteine to phenylalanine inclusive. The kept DNA is CDR3 alone, 51 bases in frame from the first base.

The rearranged segments are TRBV10-1 and TRBJ2-3; TRBD2 agrees with 12 junctional bases. This clonotype originated in a human donor in good health. The sample was T cells isolated from PBMCs. The CDR3 here reads CASSDTTSGRITDTQYF. The DNA sequence reads TGCGCCAGCAGCGATACAACTAGCGGGAGGATTACAGATACGCAGTATTTT.